This entry lists 30 T cell receptor beta chains sequenced from one sample in a study of TIL therapy for anti-PD-1-resistant metastatic lung cancer (dated by TCRdb to about 2021). This specimen's time point label, per the study, means: pre-treatment sample, taken before nivolumab and TIL therapy. TCR beta CDR3 regions were amplified from genomic DNA with the immunoSEQ v3 hsTCRB kit using bias-controlled multiplex PCR. TCRdb took over this immuneACCESS table, retaining in-frame rearrangements with V and J assigned. Such tables are incomplete; in checked studies, under half of the missing clones stem from an unresolved V gene, and the remainder is unexplained. A total of about 60,000 clones appear in this sample, roughly two thirds of them only once. The ten top clones hold roughly 7.2% of the sample. The specimen comprised blood, sampled at baseline. All receptors derive from a person aged 25-85 years with non-small cell lung cancer.

The V and J genes are TRBV29-1 and TRBJ2-3, with TRBD2 matching over 7 bases. The CDR3 loop spans 16 amino acids. J was trimmed by 3 bases and V by 2 bases; bases with no gene match: 11. The germline V gene encodes CDR1 SQVTM and CDR2 ANQGSEA. The CDR3 loop reads CSVEWLADGRTDTQYF. CDR3 nucleotide sequence: TGCAGCGTTGAATGGCTAGCGGACGGAAGAACAGATACGCAGTATTTT.

The chain employs TRBV18 and TRBJ2-7; TRBD1 matches at 9 bases. The CDR3 covers 14 residues. Germline assignment: CDR1 KGHSH and CDR2 LQKENI. The V gene end was trimmed by 3 bases and the J gene end by 3 bases; junction bases not matched to a gene: 3. Written as DNA, the CDR3 is TGTGCCAGCTCACCGATGGGACAGGGCTACGAGCAGTACTTC. Amino acid sequence: CASSPMGQGYEQYF.

This clone was recorded only once. The gene calls are TRBV2 and TRBJ2-1; D not certain. This CDR3 region has 13 residues. Trimming took off 2 bases at V and 7 bases at J, with 9 bases between the two ends. In germline, CDR1 is SNHLY, CDR2 FYNNEI. CDR3 in amino acids: CASSETRANEQFF. CDR3 coding DNA: TGTGCCAGCAGTGAAACGCGAGCAAATGAGCAGTTCTTC.

This rearrangement joins TRBV5-1 to TRBJ2-5, with TRBD2 identical over 8 bases. Losses at the gene ends were 0 bases for V and 4 bases for J; bases not matched to a gene: 11. CDR1 is SGHRS and CDR2 is YFSETQ in the germline V gene. The CDR3 is 17 residues long. The CDR3 DNA sequence: TGCGCCAGCAGCTTGGGTAGCGGGGCACGAAAACTAGAGACCCAGTACTTC. This translates into CASSLGSGARKLETQYF.

This CDR3 reads CASTKGAGEQFF. The CDR3 region has the DNA TGTGCCAGTACCAAGGGGGCAGGGGAGCAGTTCTTC. The chain recombines TRBV19 with TRBJ2-1; 7 bases fit TRBD1. This CDR3 spans 12 amino acids. V lost 7 bases, J lost 10 bases, and 7 bases stayed unmatched. Germline V CDR1 and CDR2: LNHDA, SQIVND (reference sequence).

The rearrangement uses TRBV7-9 and TRBJ2-7; D uncertain. V dropped 1 base and J dropped 3 bases, with 13 bases sitting between them. CDR3 length equals 15 residues. Germline lookup yields CDR1 SEHNR and CDR2 FQNEAQ (reference sequence). The CDR3 reads CASSLGAELNYEQYF. DNA of the CDR3: TGTGCCAGCAGCTTAGGGGCAGAGCTTAACTACGAGCAGTACTTC.

This chain links TRBV5-1 with TRBJ2-5, with TRBD1 as a possible D gene (6 bases). Germline V gene lookup returns CDR1 SGHRS and CDR2 YFSETQ. V lost 3 bases and J 3 bases, leaving 12 bases between the germline ends. The length of the CDR3 is 14 residues. In nucleotides, the CDR3 is TGCGCCAGCAGCTCGACGACAGGTGAAGAGACCCAGTACTTC. This codes for CASSSTTGEETQYF.

Only one count was recorded for this clone. V is TRBV6-1 and J is TRBJ2-7; D tentatively fits TRBD1 or TRBD2 (5 bases each). The CDR3 loop spans 15 amino acids. Germline CDR1 reads MNHNS; CDR2 reads SASEGT. With 6 bases removed from V and 1 base from J, the gap between germline ends came to 16 bases. CDR3 in DNA: TGTGCCAGCAGCCTGATCCGGGGCTCTTCCTACGAGCAGTACTTC. Its protein is CASSLIRGSSYEQYF.

This clone has just one count. The chain carries TRBV5-1 and TRBJ2-2; a weak D match, TRBD1 (5 bases). Germline V gives CDR1 SGHRS, CDR2 YFSETQ. The V end lost 3 bases, the J end lost 7 bases, and 7 bases lay between the germline ends. This CDR3 region has 12 residues. The CDR3 loop reads CASSSDSGELFF. The DNA for the CDR3 is TGCGCCAGCAGCTCAGACAGCGGGGAGCTGTTTTTT. The full variable domain, rest sourced from reference TRBV5-1 and TRBJ2-2, is KAGVTQTPRYLIKTRGQQVTLSCSPISGHRSVSWYQQTPGQGLQFLFEYFSETQRNKGNFPGRFSGRQFSNSRSEMNVSTLELGDSALYLCASSSDSGELFFGEGSRLTVL.

V is TRBV6-6 and J is TRBJ1-3; D not resolved. CDR1 MNHNY and CDR2 SVGAGI come from the germline V gene (reference sequence). Trimming cost V 10 bases and J 2 bases, with 15 bases left between them. The CDR3 runs 14 residues. Written as DNA, the CDR3 is TGTGCCAACCGATCTTTTCGGCCTGGAAACACCATATATTTT. Translating gives CANRSFRPGNTIYF.

The chain recombines TRBV6-5 with TRBJ2-4; D remains unclear. Germline lookup yields CDR1 MNHEY and CDR2 SVGAGI. CDR3 length: 13 amino acids. The CDR3 is CVTYSGVKNIQYF. The CDR3 DNA follows: TGTGTCACCTATAGTGGGGTAAAAAACATTCAGTACTTC.

The V gene is TRBV7-6, the J gene TRBJ2-5; 8 bases align to TRBD1. Germline CDR1 is SGHVS and CDR2 is FNYEAQ. This CDR3 contains 14 residues. The J segment lost 2 bases and the V segment lost 3 bases, leaving 2 bases of the junction unmatched. CDR3 in amino acids: CASSLDRVQETQYF. CDR3 coding DNA: TGTGCCAGCAGCTTGGACAGGGTTCAAGAGACCCAGTACTTC.

The V gene is TRBV19, the J gene TRBJ2-2; D call uncertain. The CDR3 sequence is 13 residues long. V was clipped by 5 bases and J by 3 bases, with 7 bases between them. Germline assignment: CDR1 LNHDA and CDR2 SQIVND (reference sequence). CDR3 bases: TGTGCCAGTAGTGATAGTGACACCGGGGAGCTGTTTTTT. This encodes CASSDSDTGELFF.

The rearrangement uses TRBV28 and TRBJ2-3; 11 bases map to TRBD2. Germline V gene data show CDR1 as MDHEN and CDR2 as SYDVKM. The CDR3 covers 17 residues. V lost 6 bases, J lost 4 bases, and 12 bases stayed unmatched. The CDR3 here is CASSLRLDSGRADTQYF. CDR3 DNA sequence: TGTGCCAGCAGCCTTCGGTTGGATAGCGGGAGGGCAGATACGCAGTATTTT.

The DNA of the CDR3 is TGTGCCAGCAGCTTAGTTCTAGGAAACGGAGGTGACTATGGCTACACCTTC. Residues: CASSLVLGNGGDYGYTF. The rearrangement links TRBV13 to TRBJ1-2; D call uncertain. Trimming took 1 base from V and 3 from J, leaving 18 bases between them. The length of the CDR3 is 17 residues. Germline V gene lookup returns CDR1 PRHDT and CDR2 FYEKMQ (reference sequence).

This clone has only a few counts. J is TRBJ1-2 and V is TRBV19; the D is unclear. CDR1 is LNHDA and CDR2 is SQIVND in the germline V gene (reference sequence). V was clipped by 3 bases and J by 4 bases, with 15 bases between them. The CDR3 extends over 15 amino acids. The CDR3 region is CASSIIQSDTYGYTF. CDR3 DNA sequence: TGTGCCAGTAGTATTATACAGTCGGATACCTATGGCTACACCTTC. The variable domain in full, with the rest retrieved from reference TRBV19 and TRBJ1-2, is DGGITQSPKYLFRKEGQNVTLSCEQNLNHDAMYWYRQDPGQGLRLIYYSQIVNDFQKGDIAEGYSVSREKKESFPLTVTSAQKNPTAFYLCASSIIQSDTYGYTFGSGTRLTVV.

The chain links TRBV30 to TRBJ1-2, with D perhaps TRBD1 (6 bases). The CDR3 runs 13 residues. V was cut by 3 bases and J by 4 bases, with 12 bases left in between. CDR1 is GTSNPN, CDR2 SVGIG, per germline (reference sequence). The DNA for the CDR3 is TGTGCCTGGAGCCTACAGGGCCGCTATGGCTACACCTTC. This sequence encodes CAWSLQGRYGYTF.

The chain has TRBV7-2 and TRBJ1-2; TRBD1 is a possible D gene (5 bases). Germline CDR1 and CDR2: SGHTA and FQGNSA. The CDR3 loop spans 15 amino acids. Trimming shortened V by 1 base and J by 6 bases, and 15 bases separated the two germline ends. CDR3 bases: TGTGCCAGCAGCTTAGTAGGGGCGAAAATAAATGGCTACACCTTC. Its translation is CASSLVGAKINGYTF.

This rearrangement joins TRBV27 to TRBJ1-1; D unclear. The length of the CDR3 is 14 residues. V lost 5 bases to trimming and J lost 1 base, with 11 bases between them. Germline V gene sequence: CDR1 MNHEY, CDR2 SMNVEV (reference sequence). DNA of the CDR3: TGTGCCAGCAGTGTAACTTCATGGAACACTGAAGCTTTCTTT. Amino acids: CASSVTSWNTEAFF.

This chain links TRBV5-1 with TRBJ2-7; D not resolved. The V end lost 0 bases, the J end lost 4 bases, and 5 bases lay between the germline ends. In germline, CDR1 is SGHRS, CDR2 YFSETQ. This CDR3 region has 12 residues. The CDR3 region is CASSLVGYEQYF. The CDR3 DNA sequence: TGCGCCAGCAGCTTGGTGGGTTACGAGCAGTACTTC.

This clone appeared a few times. This rearrangement joins TRBV5-4 to TRBJ2-7, with D tentatively TRBD1 (6 bases). The CDR3 totals 16 residues. Germline V CDR1 and CDR2: SGHNT, YYREEE (reference sequence). With 5 bases removed from V and 1 base from J, the gap between germline ends came to 19 bases. The CDR3, as DNA: TGTGCCAGCAGTACTACAGGGCGGATGAGGTCCTACGAGCAGTACTTC. Translation gives CASSTTGRMRSYEQYF.

The chain employs TRBV5-6 and TRBJ2-2, with 7 bases that match TRBD1. With 6 bases clipped from V and 2 bases from J, the junction kept 13 bases outside the gene matches. The CDR3 consists of 17 residues. From germline, CDR1 is SGHDT and CDR2 YYEEEE. This chain's CDR3 is CASNTLTGQINTGELFF. CDR3 coding DNA: TGTGCCAGCAACACCCTGACGGGACAGATAAACACCGGGGAGCTGTTTTTT.

The J gene is TRBJ1-3, the V gene TRBV13; D is perhaps TRBD1 (6 bases). V was pared by 5 bases and J by 2 bases, with 16 bases between. From germline, CDR1 is PRHDT and CDR2 FYEKMQ (reference sequence). The CDR3 is 16 residues long. The CDR3 is CASSPPIGGPGNTIYF. CDR3 coding DNA: TGTGCCAGCAGCCCCCCTATCGGGGGGCCTGGAAACACCATATATTTT.

Only a few counts were recorded for this clone. The chain couples TRBV18 to TRBJ1-4; tentative D call: TRBD1 (5 bases). The length of the CDR3 is 13 residues. The V end was cut by 3 bases, the J end by 8 bases, with 10 bases between. Germline loops: CDR1 KGHSH, CDR2 LQKENI. CDR3 protein: CASSPREGEKLFF. The CDR3 bases are TGTGCCAGCTCACCGCGGGAGGGGGAAAAACTGTTTTTT.

The chain carries TRBV2 and TRBJ1-5; no reliable D call. V dropped 4 bases and J dropped 5 bases, with 12 bases sitting between them. The length of the CDR3 is 14 residues. Germline CDR1 is SNHLY and CDR2 is FYNNEI. The CDR3 DNA is TGTGCCAGCAGTGCGGGAAATCAAGATCAGCCCCAGCATTTT. Amino acids: CASSAGNQDQPQHF.

The chain links TRBV27 to TRBJ2-7; D may be TRBD2 (6 bases). Germline V gene lookup returns CDR1 MNHEY and CDR2 SMNVEV (reference sequence). The length of the CDR3 is 13 residues. The V end was cut by 2 bases, the J end by 6 bases, with 11 bases between. The CDR3 loop reads CASSLGTSSEQYF. CDR3 nucleotides: TGTGCCAGCAGTTTAGGGACTTCTTCCGAGCAGTACTTC.

The chain combines TRBV2 with TRBJ2-3; a weak D match, TRBD1 (5 bases). Germline V gives CDR1 SNHLY, CDR2 FYNNEI. This CDR3 is built from 15 residues. Trimming stripped 5 bases from V and 0 bases from J, with 12 bases between. DNA of the CDR3: TGTGCCAGCAGTCGCGACAGAACTAGCACAGATACGCAGTATTTT. Translated, it gives CASSRDRTSTDTQYF.

Remarks on this clone: Relative to the germline gene, one junction end is altered; a read error may explain this. The rearrangement links TRBV7-7 to TRBJ2-5, with D unresolved. Per germline, CDR1 SSHAT and CDR2 FNYEAQ (reference sequence). The CDR3 covers 11 residues. CDR3 in DNA: TGTGCTAGCAGCTTAAAGGGGACCCAGTACTTC. As protein: CASSLKGTQYF.

V gene TRBV5-5 combines with J gene TRBJ1-6; no clear D. The CDR3 covers 14 residues. Looked up from germline, CDR1 is SGHKS and CDR2 is YYEKEE (reference sequence). With 0 bases removed from V and 11 bases from J, the gap between germline ends came to 12 bases. The DNA of the CDR3 is TGTGCCAGCAGCTTGGTTTTGGGCGAGGCACCCCTCCACTTT. It yields the protein CASSLVLGEAPLHF.

V gene TRBV12-2 combines with J gene TRBJ2-5. TRBV12-2 is noted as a pseudogene. This CDR3 region has 19 residues. DNA of the CDR3: TGTGCAAGTCGCTTAGCGCTGGTCCCCTTGGGTCAGTACCAAGAGACCCAGTACTTC. Encoded protein: CASRLALVPLGQYQETQYF.